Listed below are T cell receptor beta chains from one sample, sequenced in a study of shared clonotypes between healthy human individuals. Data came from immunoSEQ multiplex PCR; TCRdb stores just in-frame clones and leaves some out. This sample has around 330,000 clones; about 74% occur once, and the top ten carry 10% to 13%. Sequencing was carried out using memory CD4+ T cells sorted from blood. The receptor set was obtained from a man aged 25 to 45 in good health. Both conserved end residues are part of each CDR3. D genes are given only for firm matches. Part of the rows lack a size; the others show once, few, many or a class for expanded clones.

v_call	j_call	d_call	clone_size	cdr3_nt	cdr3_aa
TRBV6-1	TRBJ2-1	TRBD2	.	TGTGCCAGCAGTGAACTAGCGGGAGGCTACAATGAGCAGTTCTTC	CASSELAGGYNEQFF
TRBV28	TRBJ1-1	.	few	TGTGCCGCAGGGGAAATGAACACTGAAGCTTTCTTT	CAAGEMNTEAFF
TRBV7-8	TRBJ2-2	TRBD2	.	TGTGCCAGCAGAAGAGGCGTACTAGCGGGAGTTGACACCGGGGAGCTGTTTTTT	CASRRGVLAGVDTGELFF
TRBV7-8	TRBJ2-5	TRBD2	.	TGTGCCAGCAGCTTAGCCTTAGCGGGAGGTCGAGTGGAGACCCAGTACTTC	CASSLALAGGRVETQYF
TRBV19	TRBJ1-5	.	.	TGTGCCAGTAGTATGGAAGGGTCGAGCAATCAGCCCCAGCATTTT	CASSMEGSSNQPQHF
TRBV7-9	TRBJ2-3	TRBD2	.	TGTGCCAGCAGCTCATTTAGCGGGACTAGCGGGATGCAAGCAGATACGCAGTATTTT	CASSSFSGTSGMQADTQYF
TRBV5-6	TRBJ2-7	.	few	TGTGCCAGCAGCATTCCCTCCTACGAGCAGTACTTC	CASSIPSYEQYF
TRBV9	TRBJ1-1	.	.	TGTGCCAGCAGCGTAGAAGACTTTACATGGGAGGCTGCGAACACTGAAGCTTTCTTT	CASSVEDFTWEAANTEAFF
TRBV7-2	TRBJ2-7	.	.	TGTGCCAGCAGCTCAAGGGCCAGCGAGTACGAGCAGTACTTC	CASSSRASEYEQYF
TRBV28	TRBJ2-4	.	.	TGTGCCCGCAGTTTACGGCAGGGGCCGTTAGCCAAAAACATTCAGTACTTC	CARSLRQGPLAKNIQYF
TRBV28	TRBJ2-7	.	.	TGTGCCAGCAGTTCCATGTACGAGCAGTACTTC	CASSSMYEQYF
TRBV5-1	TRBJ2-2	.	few	TGCGCCAGCAGTGAGGAGGGCTATAAGAACACCGGGGAGCTGTTTTTT	CASSEEGYKNTGELFF
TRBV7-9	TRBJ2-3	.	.	TGTGCCAGCAGCTTAGGGCGGAGTAGCACAGATACGCAGTATTTT	CASSLGRSSTDTQYF
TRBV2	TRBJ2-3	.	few	TGTGCCAGCACCTTGGGACCCACAGATACGCAGTATTTT	CASTLGPTDTQYF
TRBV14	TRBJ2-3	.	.	TGTGCCAGCAGCCAATATGGACCTAGCACAGATACGCAGTATTTT	CASSQYGPSTDTQYF
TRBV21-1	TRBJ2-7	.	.	TGTGCCAGCAGCAAGATATCCCCGGTCCACTACTACGAGCAGTACTTC	CASSKISPVHYYEQYF
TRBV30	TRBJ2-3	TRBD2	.	TGTGCCTGCACCTTGGGGGGGAGGGCCTCAGATACGCAGTATTTT	CACTLGGRASDTQYF
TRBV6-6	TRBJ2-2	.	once	TGTGCCGTCCGGGACCCGCCTCGGAGGGGGGAGCTGTTTTTT	CAVRDPPRRGELFF
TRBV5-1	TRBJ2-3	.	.	TGCGCTAGCAGCTTCTCGTCGGCTAGGGGCACAGATACGCAGTATTTT	CASSFSSARGTDTQYF
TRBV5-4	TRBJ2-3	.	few	TGTGCCAGCACCTCGGACCGGGGCGGGAGAGCAGGGGCGCAGTATTTT	CASTSDRGGRAGAQYF
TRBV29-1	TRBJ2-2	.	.	TGCAGCGTTGTAGGGGATACCGGGGAGCTGTTTTTT	CSVVGDTGELFF
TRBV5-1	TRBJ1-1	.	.	TGCGCCAGCAGCTACAAGGCCCCCCCTGGGAACACTGAAGCTTTCTTT	CASSYKAPPGNTEAFF
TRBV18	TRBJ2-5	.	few	TGTGCCAGCTCACCACCGATCCTATACAGTGACGAGACCCAGTACTTC	CASSPPILYSDETQYF
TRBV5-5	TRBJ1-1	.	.	TGTGCCAGCAGCTCCAACCCAACAGAGGGGACTAAATTTCCAGGGGAAGCTTTCTTT	CASSSNPTEGTKFPGEAFF
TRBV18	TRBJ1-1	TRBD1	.	TGTGCCAGCTCACCGCGGACAGGGTACACTGAAGCTTTCTTT	CASSPRTGYTEAFF
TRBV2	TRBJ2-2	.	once	TGTGCCAGCAGTGCAGGGTCGGGCACCGGGGAGCTGTTTTTT	CASSAGSGTGELFF
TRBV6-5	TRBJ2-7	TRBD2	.	TGTGCCAGCTTCTCAGCGGGAGTCGGGTACGAGCAGTACTTC	CASFSAGVGYEQYF
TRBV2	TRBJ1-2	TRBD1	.	TGTGCCAGCAGTGGTCGGACAGGGGGTGATGGCTACACCTTC	CASSGRTGGDGYTF
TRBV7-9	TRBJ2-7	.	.	TGTGCCAGCAGCTTAGCGGGAGAAGCGCGATACGAGCAGTACTTC	CASSLAGEARYEQYF
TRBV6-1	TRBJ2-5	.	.	TGTGCCAGCAGTGGAGAAGAGACCCAGTACTTC	CASSGEETQYF
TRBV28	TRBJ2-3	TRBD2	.	TGTGCCAGCAGTTCCGATAGCGGGGCTAGCACAGATACGCAGTATTTT	CASSSDSGASTDTQYF
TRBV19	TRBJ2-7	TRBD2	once	TGTGCCAGTAGTATAGAAGCTAGCGGGAGGGGCGAGCAGTACTTC	CASSIEASGRGEQYF
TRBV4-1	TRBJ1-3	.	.	TGCGCCAGCAGCCCGACAGAATACTCTGGAAACACCATATATTTT	CASSPTEYSGNTIYF
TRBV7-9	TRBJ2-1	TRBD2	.	TGTGCCAGCAGCTTAACATCGGGAGGGTGGAATGAGCAGTTCTTC	CASSLTSGGWNEQFF